The 10 T cell receptor beta chains listed next were all sequenced from one sample in a study of cytomegalovirus exposure and HLA in healthy donors. PCR amplification relied on 60 Vbeta primers (plus 13 Jbeta primers). Measured with immunoSEQ multiplex PCR; TCRdb has only the in-frame clones, and not every one. Of about 96,000 clones listed, 65% to 85% were seen once; the top ten hold 2.5% to 3%. The sequencing sample was made of PBMCs. These receptors were obtained from a female donor in good health and CMV-seropositive.

V is TRBV4-3 and J is TRBJ2-3; D is possibly TRBD2 (7 bases). CDR1 is LGHNA and CDR2 is YSLEER in the germline V gene. This CDR3 spans 17 amino acids. V lost 0 bases and J lost 4, with 17 bases in between. CDR3 amino acids: CASSQDLPGGAADTQYF. As DNA, the CDR3 is TGCGCCAGCAGCCAAGATCTACCGGGGGGCGCGGCAGATACGCAGTATTTT.

This clone has a single count. The chain links TRBV20-1 to TRBJ2-7, with 7 bases identical to TRBD2. With 3 bases clipped from V and 7 bases from J, the junction kept 0 bases outside the gene matches. Germline V gene data show CDR1 as DFQATT and CDR2 as SNEGSKA (reference sequence). This CDR3 is built from 10 residues. Written as DNA, the CDR3 is TGCAGTGCTAGGGGAGGGGAGCAGTACTTC. It codes for CSARGGEQYF.

The gene calls are TRBV6-1 and TRBJ1-2; TRBD1 is a possible D gene (5 bases). CDR1 is MNHNS and CDR2 is SASEGT in the germline V gene. The CDR3 consists of 14 residues. V was clipped by 1 base and J by 2 bases, with 8 bases between them. The CDR3 nucleotides read TGTGCCAGCAGTGAAGGCGGGGCGAACTATGGCTACACCTTC. Translation: CASSEGGANYGYTF.

The chain couples TRBV7-8 to TRBJ1-2; 10 bases fit TRBD1. The CDR3 loop spans 17 amino acids. The germline CDR1 and CDR2 sequences are SGHVS and FQNEAQ. Trimming removed 1 base from V and 0 bases from J; junction bases left unmatched: 5. CDR3 bases: TGTGCCAGCAGCTTAGGCGGGACAGGGGTCACTAACTATGGCTACACCTTC. As protein: CASSLGGTGVTNYGYTF.

This chain joins TRBV27 and TRBJ2-7; D perhaps matches TRBD2 (6 bases). V shed 5 bases and J shed 4 bases, with 15 bases lying between them. The V gene's germline CDR1 is MNHEY and CDR2 SMNVEV (reference sequence). This CDR3 region has 14 residues. In nucleotides, the CDR3 is TGTGCCAGCAGTACTCCCGGGACTCGATACGAGCAGTACTTC. Its translation: CASSTPGTRYEQYF.

The chain recombines TRBV6-5 with TRBJ1-1; D unclear. The CDR3 loop spans 13 amino acids. The germline gives CDR1 MNHEY, CDR2 SVGAGI. With 2 bases removed from V and 3 bases from J, the gap between germline ends came to 7 bases. CDR3 coding DNA: TGTGCCAGCAGTTACGGGGAGTACACTGAAGCTTTCTTT. Encoded protein: CASSYGEYTEAFF.

This clone was seen once. The chain joins TRBV5-4 to TRBJ2-1; TRBD2 agrees at 10 bases. The germline gives CDR1 SGHNT, CDR2 YYREEE (reference sequence). This CDR3 has 17 residues. J gave up 8 bases and V 1 base, and 12 bases lay outside the gene matches. As DNA, the CDR3 is TGTGCCAGCAGCTTGATTCGCAGCGGGGGGGAATTGGATGAGCAGTTCTTC. Its translation: CASSLIRSGGELDEQFF.

This clone was observed a single time. This chain joins TRBV7-2 and TRBJ2-1, with D possibly matching TRBD1 (6 bases). Germline loops: CDR1 SGHTA, CDR2 FQGNSA. Trimming took off 4 bases at V and 10 bases at J, with 11 bases between the two ends. The CDR3 length is 12 residues. CDR3 nucleotides: TGTGCCAGCAGCTCACCCGACAGGGAGCAGTTCTTC. Protein: CASSSPDREQFF.

V and J are TRBV21-1 and TRBJ2-3; TRBD1 was called by the table and not checked on the DNA. TRBV21-1 is given as a pseudogene. The CDR3 sequence is 17 residues long. The CDR3 DNA sequence: TGTGCCAGCAATTTCCCCAAGGGGGCTCCCCGCACAGATACGCAGTATTTT. Translated: CASNFPKGAPRTDTQYF.

The chain recombines TRBV4-2 with TRBJ1-4, with a tentative D call TRBD1 (6 bases). Per the germline V gene, CDR1 is LGHNA and CDR2 is YNFKEQ. The CDR3 has 16 amino acids. V shed 2 bases and J shed 8 bases, with 18 bases lying between them. This CDR3 is CASSQHPGQEAEKLFF. The CDR3 DNA reads as TGTGCCAGCAGCCAACATCCGGGACAAGAGGCGGAAAAACTGTTTTTT.